This T cell receptor beta chain is drawn from a study of cytomegalovirus exposure and HLA in healthy donors. Study results and limitations: Usually a TCR sequence was rare, but some public TCRs were found in many donors.

The donors belonged to the approximately 120-subject validation cohort, separate from the 666-subject first cohort. The germline CDR1 and CDR2 sequences are KGHSY and FQNENV. V lost 0 bases and J 4 bases, leaving 10 bases between the germline ends. The CDR3 is 14 residues long. TCRdb's table, derived via immunoSEQ multiplex PCR, lists solely in-frame clones and lacks some. This table holds about 200,000 clones, 80% to 90% found once. As concerns this clone: Its target is unknown.

The sequenced sample was PBMCs. The V and J genes are TRBV16 and TRBJ2-7, with D perhaps matching TRBD1 (5 bases). The source of this sequence is a woman aged 25 to 39 in good health and CMV-seropositive. The chain's CDR3 is CASSQSAGSYEQYF. The DNA for the CDR3 is TGTGCCAGCAGCCAATCAGCAGGGTCGTACGAGCAGTACTTC.